The next 17 T cell receptor beta chains were all read from a single sample in a study of blood T cells in healthy people across ages. Primed by a sample-barcoded 5' primer and a J-beta primer mix, a second PCR proceeded for about 6 to 11 cycles. TCRdb fed the 5' RACE reads into MiXCR, producing one record per CDR3 protein. This sample has about 930,000 distinct CDR3 sequences, with under 35% found just once. The same data also contributed to another study, on T cells of mothers and their children.

The specimen sequenced was blood. The receptor source for this set is a woman between 40 and 50 years old in good health.

This clonotype has a count of ten or more. V is TRBV9 and J is TRBJ2-1; TRBD2 is a possible D gene (8 bases). The CDR3 spans 16 residues. The V end lost 2 bases, the J end lost 5 bases, and 17 bases lay between the germline ends. Germline loops: CDR1 SGDLS, CDR2 YYNGEE. The CDR3 DNA reads TGTGCCAGCAGCGTGGGACTAGGGGGCGCCGACAATGAGCAGTTCTTC. Amino acid sequence: CASSVGLGGADNEQFF.

The rearrangement links TRBV6-5 to TRBJ2-2; D might be TRBD1 (6 bases). The length of the CDR3 is 15 residues. Germline V lookup: CDR1 MNHEY, CDR2 SVGAGI. The ends were cut back, 7 bases at V and 5 bases at J, with 17 bases in the middle. CDR3 region: CASTVDRSFTGELFF. The DNA of the CDR3 is TGTGCCAGCACTGTTGACAGGTCTTTTACCGGGGAGCTGTTTTTT.

The sample holds a few counts of this clonotype. A much larger clone sits a single nucleotide away, making a read error possible. V is TRBV4-3 and J is TRBJ1-2; maybe TRBD1 (5 bases). The germline V gene encodes CDR1 LGHNA and CDR2 YSLEER. V dropped 0 bases and J dropped 6 bases, with 17 bases sitting between them. The CDR3 consists of 16 residues. CDR3 in amino acids: CASSQDGDGFYHGYTF. DNA for the CDR3: TGCGCCAGCAGCCAAGATGGGGACGGCTTTTACCATGGCTACACCTTC.

In its sample, this clonotype was seen many times. This chain joins TRBV5-1 and TRBJ2-1; D may be TRBD2 (9 bases). CDR1 SGHRS and CDR2 YFSETQ come from the germline V gene. This CDR3 comprises 16 residues. Deletions cut 4 bases from V and 6 bases from J, with 20 bases between. The CDR3 DNA reads as TGCGCCAGCAGCCCAGGGGGCGGGGGGGCCAGCAATGAGCAGTTCTTC. Protein product: CASSPGGGGASNEQFF.

The sample holds many counts of this clonotype. The chain recombines TRBV19 with TRBJ1-5; D is perhaps TRBD1 (5 bases). Trimming stripped 4 bases from V and 4 bases from J, with 17 bases between. The CDR3 is 16 residues long. Germline values: CDR1 LNHDA, CDR2 SQIVND (reference sequence). CDR3 DNA sequence: TGTGCCAGTAGTAATGGAGGGGCTATGCGGAATCAGCCCCAGCATTTT. Translation: CASSNGGAMRNQPQHF. The variable domain in full, with the rest retrieved from reference TRBV19 and TRBJ1-5, is DGGITQSPKYLFRKEGQNVTLSCEQNLNHDAMYWYRQDPGQGLRLIYYSQIVNDFQKGDIAEGYSVSREKKESFPLTVTSAQKNPTAFYLCASSNGGAMRNQPQHFGDGTRLSIL.

The chain is built from TRBV28 and TRBJ1-2, with unresolved D. V was pared by 4 bases and J by 4 bases, with 7 bases between. The CDR3 length is 12 residues. The V gene's germline CDR1 is MDHEN and CDR2 SYDVKM. CDR3 loop: CASSSTIYGYTF. The CDR3 coding sequence is TGTGCCAGCAGTTCGACCATCTATGGCTACACCTTC.

V usage is TRBV20-1 and J usage is TRBJ2-1; D unclear. The germline V gene has CDR1 DFQATT and CDR2 SNEGSKA (reference sequence). This CDR3 comprises 14 residues. Between the trimmed V and J ends, which lost 5 bases and 0 bases, there was a span of 11 bases. CDR3 amino acids: CSALQISSYNEQFF. Here the CDR3 DNA reads TGCAGTGCTTTACAGATTAGCTCCTACAATGAGCAGTTCTTC.

V usage is TRBV4-1 and J usage is TRBJ1-5; D is unclear. From germline, CDR1 is MGHRA and CDR2 YSYEKL. Trimming cost V 1 base and J 1 base, with 8 bases left between them. The CDR3 is 15 amino acids. CDR3: CASSQVVPSNQPQHF. CDR3 DNA: TGCGCCAGCAGCCAAGTGGTACCGAGCAATCAGCCCCAGCATTTT.

This clonotype appeared many times. The rearrangement links TRBV5-1 to TRBJ2-7; TRBD1 is a possible D gene (6 bases). Germline assignment: CDR1 SGHRS and CDR2 YFSETQ. Trimming took 7 bases from V and 1 from J, leaving 15 bases between them. This CDR3 region has 14 residues. CDR3 nucleotides: TGCGCCAGCCAGCCGCCGGACAGATCCTACGAGCAGTACTTC. It codes for CASQPPDRSYEQYF.

This clonotype was detected many times. One junction end does not reproduce the germline sequence, and a read error may be involved. The chain recombines TRBV7-2 with TRBJ2-7, with a tentative D call TRBD2 (7 bases). CDR1 and CDR2 (germline): SGHTA, FQGNSA. This CDR3 is 15 amino acids long. The CDR3 loop reads CASSLVSGGGYEQYF. The CDR3 DNA is TGTGCCAGCAGTTTAGTTTCGGGGGGCGGCTACGAGCAGTACTTC. The variable domain in full, with the rest retrieved from reference TRBV7-2 and TRBJ2-7, is GAGVSQSPSNKVTEKGKDVELRCDPISGHTALYWYRQSLGQGLEFLIYFQGNSAPDKSGLPSDRFSAERTGGSVSTLTIQRTQQEDSAVYLCASSLVSGGGYEQYFGPGTRLTVT.

This clonotype showed up many times. The chain has TRBV7-9 and TRBJ2-3; TRBD2 agrees at 7 bases. The V gene end was trimmed by 5 bases and the J gene end by 7 bases; junction bases not matched to a gene: 12. This CDR3 comprises 15 residues. The germline gives CDR1 SEHNR, CDR2 FQNEAQ (reference sequence). CDR3 loop: CASSPSGRSTNTQYF. CDR3 bases: TGTGCCAGCAGCCCTAGCGGACGAAGTACAAATACGCAGTATTTT.

This clonotype was seen at least ten times. The chain joins TRBV29-1 to TRBJ2-7; 10 nucleotides align to TRBD2. CDR3 size: 15 residues. The germline V gene has CDR1 SQVTM and CDR2 ANQGSEA. Trimming at V came to 4 bases and at J to 5 bases, leaving 11 bases not matched to a gene. This chain's CDR3 is CSVGIGTSETHEQYF. As DNA, the CDR3 is TGCAGCGTTGGGATCGGGACTAGCGAAACCCACGAGCAGTACTTC.

J is TRBJ2-1 and V is TRBV5-1, with TRBD2 identical over 13 bases. CDR1 is SGHRS and CDR2 is YFSETQ in the germline V gene. After removal of 4 bases from V and 8 bases from J, the junction contained 6 bases not matched to a gene. This CDR3 has 15 residues. The CDR3, as DNA: TGCGCCAGCAGCCCTGGGACTAGCGGGGTCGATGAGCAGTTCTTC. Protein: CASSPGTSGVDEQFF.

This clonotype appeared a single time. The chain combines TRBV5-1 with TRBJ1-1; D gene unclear. This CDR3 region has 14 residues. Per germline, CDR1 SGHRS and CDR2 YFSETQ. The V gene lost 0 bases and the J gene lost 4 bases, with 10 bases spanning the gap. CDR3 in amino acids: CASSLDVGSTEAFF. CDR3 bases: TGCGCCAGCAGCTTGGATGTGGGATCCACTGAAGCTTTCTTT.

The chain is built from TRBV7-9 and TRBJ1-2; D is possibly TRBD1 (6 bases). Germline CDR1 SEHNR, CDR2 FQNEAQ (reference sequence). V shed 6 bases and J shed 1 base, with 15 bases lying between them. This CDR3 contains 15 residues. The CDR3 sequence: CASRSQGLFNYGYTF. The CDR3 nucleotides are TGTGCCAGCAGATCACAGGGCCTATTTAACTATGGCTACACCTTC.

The J gene is TRBJ1-4, the V gene TRBV20-1, with a possible D match to TRBD1 (6 bases). The CDR3 has 15 amino acids. V was pared by 5 bases and J by 0 bases, with 13 bases between. Germline CDR1 and CDR2: DFQATT and SNEGSKA (reference sequence). Written as DNA, the CDR3 is TGCAGTGCTCCGGACAGTTCTGCAACTAATGAAAAACTGTTTTTT. Its translation: CSAPDSSATNEKLFF.

CDR3 region: CASSSLTEIATYEQYF. CDR3 DNA: TGTGCCAGCAGTTCACTGACAGAAATTGCAACCTACGAGCAGTACTTC. The chain links TRBV28 to TRBJ2-7, with a tentative D call TRBD1 (5 bases). The CDR3 runs to 16 residues. CDR1 and CDR2 (germline): MDHEN, SYDVKM. V shed 4 bases and J shed 2 bases, with 18 bases lying between them.